This TCR beta chain was captured by sequencing in a study of shared clonotypes between healthy human individuals. About the study: Each donor had three CD4 naive, three CD4 memory, two CD8 naive and one CD8 memory plate. Study results and caveats: In this cohort, only blood was sampled, and tissue repertoires likely differ. Rarefaction revealed incomplete sorted-subset sequencing despite large depth. Relative to memory subsets, naive subsets generally showed larger estimated richness.

Some clones are missing from TCRdb's copy, which holds only in-frame ones; the method was immunoSEQ multiplex PCR. The sample contains under 120,000 clones, roughly 70% of which appear only once. In the case of this clone: What it binds is not known.

The sequenced sample consisted of memory CD8+ T cells sorted from blood. Regarding subset: CD45RO+ cells pooled with CCR7-negative TemRA cells. This clonotype originated in a woman aged 30 to 39 in good health.

CDR3 in amino acids: CASSYSVLWGDTQYF. CDR3 nucleotides: TGTGCCAGCAGTTATAGCGTCTTATGGGGGGATACGCAGTATTTT. This chain joins TRBV28 and TRBJ2-3; D is perhaps TRBD1 or TRBD2 (5 bases each). With 4 bases removed from V and 6 bases from J, the gap between germline ends came to 17 bases. Germline V gives CDR1 MDHEN, CDR2 SYDVKM. The CDR3 is 15 amino acids.